This TCR beta chain was sequenced in a study of tumor-infiltrating lymphocytes in primary liver carcinoma. CDR3 length equals 15 residues. The germline V gene encodes CDR1 SGHAT and CDR2 FQDESV (reference sequence). V was shortened by 6 bases and J by 3 bases, with 16 bases between the two germline ends. Unsorted bulk tissue, about 19-32 mg of it, served as the source for co-extraction of RNA and DNA. TCR beta cDNA was made from approximately 540 ng total RNA with a constant-region primer. Modified slightly, ARM-PCR produced TCR beta libraries over three nested multiplex PCR rounds. Both of the initial two PCR rounds ran for about 9 cycles and employed TRBV1-TRBV30 forward primers alongside a C-beta reverse primer. A single record per CDR3 protein comes from TCRdb applying MiXCR to the multiplex PCR reads. The sample includes 30,000 to 40,000 distinct CDR3 sequences, roughly 74% of them seen just once.

The TCR originated in a man aged 35-49 years with primary liver carcinoma and hepatitis B virus infection. V is TRBV11-1 and J is TRBJ2-3, with D tentatively TRBD1 (7 bases). Sequencing input: liver tumor tissue from sampling region 4. Subset described: tumor region T4, right-lateral pole. The CDR3 DNA follows: TGTGCCAGCAGTTTGCCGGGGGACAGTACAGATACGCAGTATTTT. Translation: CASSLPGDSTDTQYF.